This T cell receptor (beta chain) appears in the sequencing data of a study of regulatory T cells in long-lasting Graves disease. Time point given: persistent/refractory GD, antithyroid drugs over 5 years with positive TRAb. PBMC RNA served as the TCR library source. Patients were from an endocrinology department in Xi'an, China. This CDR3 region has 14 residues. The germline V gene encodes CDR1 SGHAT and CDR2 FQNNGV. V gave up 5 bases and J gave up 5 bases, with 16 bases separating them. To make TCR beta libraries, researchers used iRepertoire HTBI primers and Arm-PCR of CDR3 regions. TCRdb redid the calling of the multiplex PCR reads with MiXCR, one entry per CDR3 protein. The sample has roughly 400,000 distinct CDR3 sequences, less than 25% seen once.

The sequencing here drew on peripheral blood mononuclear cells (PBMCs), taken when the disease was refractory, from a patient treated with antithyroid drugs. The chain uses TRBV11-2 and TRBJ2-7, with a tentative D call TRBD1 (6 bases). This TCR derives from a female donor with Graves disease. The CDR3 DNA reads as TGTGCCAGCAGCCAACCGGGCAGGGGTAACGAGCAGTACTTC. The encoded protein is CASSQPGRGNEQYF.